Each of the 9 T cell receptor beta chains below was sequenced from the same sample in a study of regulatory T cells in long-lasting Graves disease. Noted time point: persistent/refractory GD, antithyroid drugs over 5 years with positive TRAb. RNA from PBMCs was the source of the TCR library. iRepertoire HTBI primers and Arm-PCR of CDR3 regions built TCR beta libraries. TCRdb re-derived calls from the multiplex PCR reads in MiXCR, one entry per CDR3 protein. The table includes around 460,000 distinct CDR3 sequences, around a fifth detected once. Sequences were derived from peripheral blood mononuclear cells (PBMCs), sampled when the disease was refractory, from a patient treated with antithyroid drugs. The receptors stem from a female donor with Graves disease.

The rearrangement links TRBV15 to TRBJ2-3, with TRBD2 identical over 11 bases. With 5 bases clipped from V and 1 base from J, the junction kept 11 bases outside the gene matches. The CDR3 is made up of 18 amino acids. CDR1 is LNHNV and CDR2 is YYDKDF in the germline V gene (reference sequence). In nucleotides, the CDR3 is TGTGCCACCAGCTCCTACCCCCTAGCGGGAGGTGGCACAGATACGCAGTATTTT. This sequence encodes CATSSYPLAGGGTDTQYF. The full variable domain, rest sourced from reference TRBV15 and TRBJ2-3, is DAMVIQNPRYQVTQFGKPVTLSCSQTLNHNVMYWYQQKSSQAPKLLFHYYDKDFNNEADTPDNFQSRRPNTSFCFLDIRSPGLGDTAMYLCATSSYPLAGGGTDTQYFGPGTRLTVL.

The DNA of the CDR3 is TGTGCCAGCAGTTACCCCGAGGGGGACCTAAGCTCCTACGAGCAGTACTTC. Translated: CASSYPEGDLSSYEQYF. This rearrangement joins TRBV6-2 or TRBV6-3 to TRBJ2-7; tentatively, D is TRBD1 (6 bases). The germline CDR1 and CDR2 sequences are MNHEY and SVGEGT. CDR3 length: 17 amino acids. Trimming cost V 2 bases and J 0 bases, with 17 bases left between them.

J is TRBJ2-5 and V is TRBV7-2, with a weak D call TRBD2 (6 bases). Germline CDR1 is SGHTA and CDR2 is FQGNSA. The CDR3 totals 18 residues. V was cut by 2 bases and J by 4 bases, with 23 bases left in between. The CDR3 protein is CASSLKASGGALPETQYF. In DNA form, the CDR3 reads TGTGCCAGCAGCTTAAAAGCTTCCGGGGGAGCCCTCCCAGAGACCCAGTACTTC.

This clonotype was picked up many times. The rearrangement joins TRBV28 to TRBJ2-7; TRBD1 matches 8 bases. In germline, CDR1 is MDHEN, CDR2 SYDVKM. The CDR3 loop spans 12 amino acids. V shed 6 bases, J shed 7 bases, and the junction held 5 bases outside the gene matches. The CDR3 DNA sequence: TGTGCCAGCAGGACAGGGGTCGGGGAGCAGTACTTC. Translation: CASRTGVGEQYF. Filled out from reference TRBV28 and TRBJ2-7, the complete variable domain reads DVKVTQSSRYLVKRTGEKVFLECVQDMDHENMFWYRQDPGLGLRLIYFSYDVKMKEKGDIPEGYSVSREKKERFSLILESASTNQTSMYLCASRTGVGEQYFGPGTRLTVT.

This clonotype was detected only a few times. This chain connects TRBV3-1 to TRBJ1-2; 8 nucleotides align to TRBD1. The CDR3 runs to 15 residues. CDR1 is LGHDT, CDR2 YNNKEL, per germline (reference sequence). V lost 1 base to trimming and J lost 8 bases; unmatched junction nucleotides: 9. The CDR3 DNA reads as TGTGCCAGCAGCCAAGCTGGACAGGGTCTTCAGGGCTACACCTTC. Its protein is CASSQAGQGLQGYTF.

This clonotype was counted many times. The chain couples TRBV6-1 to TRBJ2-5; perhaps TRBD1 as D (7 bases). The CDR3 length is 13 residues. V lost 6 bases, J lost 4 bases, and 12 bases lay in between. Germline V gene sequence: CDR1 MNHNS, CDR2 SASEGT. The DNA of the CDR3 is TGTGCCAGCAGCCGCGGGACAGTAGAGACCCAGTACTTC. Its translation: CASSRGTVETQYF.

Many counts were recorded for this clonotype. The chain recombines TRBV30 with TRBJ1-1; D gene uncertain. The V end was cut by 2 bases, the J end by 1 base, with 5 bases between. The CDR3 is made up of 12 amino acids. Germline loops: CDR1 GTSNPN, CDR2 SVGIG (reference sequence). The CDR3 sequence: CAWSRPNTEAFF. DNA for the CDR3: TGTGCCTGGAGTCGTCCGAACACTGAAGCTTTCTTT.

This chain uses TRBV27 with TRBJ2-2, with 8 bases lining up with TRBD1. The CDR3 runs 22 residues. Germline V gene data show CDR1 as MNHEY and CDR2 as SMNVEV (reference sequence). The junction had 26 bases not matched to a gene; V was cut back by 6 bases and J by 2 bases. As DNA, the CDR3 is TGTGCCAGCAGCCTGGACAGGGAGGAATTGGTGAGACACCCGATTAACACCGGGGAGCTGTTTTTT. Protein: CASSLDREELVRHPINTGELFF.

This clonotype was seen at least ten times. The V gene is TRBV6-2 or TRBV6-3, the J gene TRBJ2-7; a possible D gene is TRBD1 (6 bases). CDR1 is MNHEY, CDR2 SVGEGT, per germline. The CDR3 is made up of 13 amino acids. V lost 5 bases and J lost 3, with 11 bases in between. DNA for the CDR3: TGTGCCAGCAGTCAACTGGACAGCTACGAGCAGTACTTC. This codes for CASSQLDSYEQYF.